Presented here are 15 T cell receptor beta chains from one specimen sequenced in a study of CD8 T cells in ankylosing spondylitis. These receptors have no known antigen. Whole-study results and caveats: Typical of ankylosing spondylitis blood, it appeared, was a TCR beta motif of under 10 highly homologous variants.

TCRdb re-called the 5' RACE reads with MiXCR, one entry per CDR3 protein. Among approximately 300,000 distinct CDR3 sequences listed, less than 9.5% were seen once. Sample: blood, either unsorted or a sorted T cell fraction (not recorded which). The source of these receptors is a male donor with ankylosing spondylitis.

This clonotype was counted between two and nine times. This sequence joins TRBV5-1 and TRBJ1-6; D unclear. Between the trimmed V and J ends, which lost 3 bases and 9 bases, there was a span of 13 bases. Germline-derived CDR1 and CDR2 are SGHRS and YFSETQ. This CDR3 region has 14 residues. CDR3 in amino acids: CASSSGAESSPLHF. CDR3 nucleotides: TGCGCCAGCAGCTCTGGAGCGGAGTCTTCACCCCTCCACTTT. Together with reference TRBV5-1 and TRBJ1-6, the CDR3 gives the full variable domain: KAGVTQTPRYLIKTRGQQVTLSCSPISGHRSVSWYQQTPGQGLQFLFEYFSETQRNKGNFPGRFSGRQFSNSRSEMNVSTLELGDSALYLCASSSGAESSPLHFGNGTRLTVT.

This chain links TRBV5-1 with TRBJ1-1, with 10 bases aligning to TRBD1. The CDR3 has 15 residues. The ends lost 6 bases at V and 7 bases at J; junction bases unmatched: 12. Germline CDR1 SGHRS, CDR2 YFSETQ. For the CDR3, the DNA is TGCGCCAGCACCCCCGGGACAGGGGTAGGGGGTGAAGCTTTCTTT. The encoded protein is CASTPGTGVGGEAFF.

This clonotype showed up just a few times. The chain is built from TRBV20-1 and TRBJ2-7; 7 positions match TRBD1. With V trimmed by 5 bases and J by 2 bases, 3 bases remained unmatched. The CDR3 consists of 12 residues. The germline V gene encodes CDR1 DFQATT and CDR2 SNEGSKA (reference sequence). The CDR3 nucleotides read TGCAGTGCTTGGGGGACAGCCTACGAGCAGTACTTC. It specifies CSAWGTAYEQYF.

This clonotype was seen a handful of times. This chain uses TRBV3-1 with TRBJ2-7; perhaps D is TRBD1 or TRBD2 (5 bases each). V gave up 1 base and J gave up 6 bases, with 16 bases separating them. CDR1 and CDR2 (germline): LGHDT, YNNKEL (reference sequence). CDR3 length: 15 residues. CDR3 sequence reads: CASSQADWDGGEQYF. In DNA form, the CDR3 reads TGTGCCAGCAGCCAAGCAGACTGGGACGGCGGCGAGCAGTACTTC.

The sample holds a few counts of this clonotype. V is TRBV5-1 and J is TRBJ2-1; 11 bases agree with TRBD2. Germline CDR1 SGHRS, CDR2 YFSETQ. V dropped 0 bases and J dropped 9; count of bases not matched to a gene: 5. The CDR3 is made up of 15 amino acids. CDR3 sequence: CASSLVLAGEGEQFF. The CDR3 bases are TGCGCCAGCAGCTTGGTACTAGCGGGAGAGGGTGAGCAGTTCTTC. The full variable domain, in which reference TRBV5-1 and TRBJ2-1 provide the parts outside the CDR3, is KAGVTQTPRYLIKTRGQQVTLSCSPISGHRSVSWYQQTPGQGLQFLFEYFSETQRNKGNFPGRFSGRQFSNSRSEMNVSTLELGDSALYLCASSLVLAGEGEQFFGPGTRLTVL.

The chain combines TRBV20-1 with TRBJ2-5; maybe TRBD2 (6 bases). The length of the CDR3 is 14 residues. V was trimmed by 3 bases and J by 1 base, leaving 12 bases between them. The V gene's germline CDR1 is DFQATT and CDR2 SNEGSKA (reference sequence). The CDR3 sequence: CSASPDGSQETQYF. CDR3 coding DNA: TGCAGTGCTAGCCCTGACGGGAGCCAAGAGACCCAGTACTTC.

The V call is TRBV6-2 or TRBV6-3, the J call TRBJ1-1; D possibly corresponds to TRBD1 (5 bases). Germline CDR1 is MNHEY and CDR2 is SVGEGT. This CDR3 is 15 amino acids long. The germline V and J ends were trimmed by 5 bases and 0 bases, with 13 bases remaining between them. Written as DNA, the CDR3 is TGTGCCAGCAGTCCTTGGGGCCCCGTGAACACTGAAGCTTTCTTT. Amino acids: CASSPWGPVNTEAFF.

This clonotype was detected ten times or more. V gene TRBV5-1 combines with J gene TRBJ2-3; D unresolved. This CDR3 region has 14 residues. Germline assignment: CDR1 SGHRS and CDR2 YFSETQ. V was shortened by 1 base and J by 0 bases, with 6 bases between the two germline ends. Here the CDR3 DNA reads TGCGCCAGCAGCTTGTTAGAAAGCACAGATACGCAGTATTTT. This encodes CASSLLESTDTQYF.

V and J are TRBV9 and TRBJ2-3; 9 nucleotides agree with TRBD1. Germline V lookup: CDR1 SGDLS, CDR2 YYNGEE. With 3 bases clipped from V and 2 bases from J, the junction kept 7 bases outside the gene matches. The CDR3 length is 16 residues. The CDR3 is CASSEETGGYTDTQYF. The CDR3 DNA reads TGTGCCAGCAGCGAGGAGACAGGGGGTTACACAGATACGCAGTATTTT.

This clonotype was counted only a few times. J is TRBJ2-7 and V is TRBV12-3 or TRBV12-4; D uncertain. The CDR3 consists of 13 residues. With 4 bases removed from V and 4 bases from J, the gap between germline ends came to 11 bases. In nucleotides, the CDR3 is TGTGCCAGCAGTTCAGGTTGGTTATACGAGCAGTACTTC. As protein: CASSSGWLYEQYF.

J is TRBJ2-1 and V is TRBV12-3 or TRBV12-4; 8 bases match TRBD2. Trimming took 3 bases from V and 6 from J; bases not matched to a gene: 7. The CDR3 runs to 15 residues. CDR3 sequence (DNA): TGTGCCAGCAGTTTCCAAGCGGGAGCCGGCAATGAGCAGTTCTTC. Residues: CASSFQAGAGNEQFF.

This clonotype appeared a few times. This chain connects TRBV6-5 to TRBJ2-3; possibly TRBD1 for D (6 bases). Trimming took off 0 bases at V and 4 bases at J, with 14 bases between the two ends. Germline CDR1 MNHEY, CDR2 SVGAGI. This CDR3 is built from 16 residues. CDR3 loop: CASSYSRQVGADTQYF. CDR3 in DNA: TGTGCCAGCAGTTACTCCCGACAGGTCGGGGCAGATACGCAGTATTTT.

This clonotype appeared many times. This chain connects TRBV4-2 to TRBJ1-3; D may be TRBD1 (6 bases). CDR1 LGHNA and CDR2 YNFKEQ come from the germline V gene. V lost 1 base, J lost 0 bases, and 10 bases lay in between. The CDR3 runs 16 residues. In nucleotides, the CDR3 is TGTGCCAGCAGCCAAGTGGGGGGCAACTCTGGAAACACCATATATTTT. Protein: CASSQVGGNSGNTIYF.

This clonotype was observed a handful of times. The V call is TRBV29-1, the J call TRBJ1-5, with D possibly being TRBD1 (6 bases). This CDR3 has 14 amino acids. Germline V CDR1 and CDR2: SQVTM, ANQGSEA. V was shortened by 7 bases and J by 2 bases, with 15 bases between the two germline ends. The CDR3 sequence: CSAVQGMGNQPQHF. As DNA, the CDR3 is TGCAGCGCCGTGCAGGGGATGGGCAATCAGCCCCAGCATTTT.

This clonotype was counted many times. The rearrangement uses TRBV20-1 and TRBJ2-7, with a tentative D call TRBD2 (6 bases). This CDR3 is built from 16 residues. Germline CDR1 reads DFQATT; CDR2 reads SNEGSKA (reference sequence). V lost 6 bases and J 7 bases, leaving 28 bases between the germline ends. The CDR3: CSAAKVRGTSLWEQYF. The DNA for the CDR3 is TGCAGTGCAGCGAAGGTCCGCGGGACCTCACTGTGGGAGCAGTACTTC.